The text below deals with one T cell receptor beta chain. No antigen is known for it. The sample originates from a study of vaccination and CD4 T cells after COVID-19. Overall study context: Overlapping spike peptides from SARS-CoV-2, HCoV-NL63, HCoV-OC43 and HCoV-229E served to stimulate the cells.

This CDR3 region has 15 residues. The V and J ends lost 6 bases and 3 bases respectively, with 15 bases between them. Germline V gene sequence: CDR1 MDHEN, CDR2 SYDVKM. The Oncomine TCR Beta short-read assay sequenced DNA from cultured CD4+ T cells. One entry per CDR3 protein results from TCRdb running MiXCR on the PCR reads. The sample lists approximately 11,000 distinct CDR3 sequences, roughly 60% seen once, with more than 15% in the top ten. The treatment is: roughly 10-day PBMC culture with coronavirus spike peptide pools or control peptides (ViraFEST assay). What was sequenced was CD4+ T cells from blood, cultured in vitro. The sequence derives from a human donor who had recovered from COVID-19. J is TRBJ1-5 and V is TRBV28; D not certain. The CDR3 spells CASSRLGLDNQPQHF. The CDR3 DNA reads TGTGCCAGCAGCCGATTGGGCCTTGACAATCAGCCCCAGCATTTT. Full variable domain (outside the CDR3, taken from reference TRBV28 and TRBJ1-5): DVKVTQSSRYLVKRTGEKVFLECVQDMDHENMFWYRQDPGLGLRLIYFSYDVKMKEKGDIPEGYSVSREKKERFSLILESASTNQTSMYLCASSRLGLDNQPQHFGDGTRLSIL.